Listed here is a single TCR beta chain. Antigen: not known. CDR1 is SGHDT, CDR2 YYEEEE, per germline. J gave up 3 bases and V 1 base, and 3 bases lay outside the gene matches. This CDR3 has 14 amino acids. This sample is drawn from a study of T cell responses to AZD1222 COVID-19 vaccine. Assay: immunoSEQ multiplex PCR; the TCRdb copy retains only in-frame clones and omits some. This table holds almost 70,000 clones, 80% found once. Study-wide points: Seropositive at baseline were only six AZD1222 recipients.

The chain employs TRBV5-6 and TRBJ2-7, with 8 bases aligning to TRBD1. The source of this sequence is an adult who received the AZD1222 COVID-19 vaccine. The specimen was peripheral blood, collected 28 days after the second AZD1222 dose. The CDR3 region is CASSLYGQGYEQYF. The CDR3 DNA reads TGTGCCAGCAGCTTGTACGGACAGGGCTACGAGCAGTACTTC.